The source of this T cell receptor (beta chain) is a study of breast tumors, draining lymph nodes, adjacent tissues. Study observations and caveats: Tumors had less TCR diversity than lymph nodes, more than nontumor tissue. Compared with basal-like, luminal-like tumors shared significantly more repertoire with nontumor tissue.

A single record per CDR3 protein comes from TCRdb applying MiXCR to the multiplex PCR reads. The sample contains 15,000 or so distinct CDR3 sequences, around 50% of which appear only once. This clonotype was seen many times. Its antigen is unidentified. The receptor's source is a female donor with breast cancer. Some clones in this sample may be carry-over from other donors' samples. The sample comprised tumor-adjacent breast tissue.

CDR3 residues: CSARFLAGVSPLAKNIQYF. CDR3 sequence (DNA): TGCAGTGCTAGATTTCTAGCGGGAGTCTCACCTCTAGCCAAAAACATTCAGTACTTC. The rearrangement links TRBV20-1 to TRBJ2-4; 10 bases line up with TRBD2. Germline lookup yields CDR1 DFQATT and CDR2 SNEGSKA (reference sequence). With 2 bases clipped from V and 0 bases from J, the junction kept 13 bases outside the gene matches. The CDR3 runs to 19 residues.